This T cell receptor beta chain was obtained from a study of blood T cell repertoires in COVID-19. Overall study: Acute and convalescent COVID-19 samples came from the United States, Italy and Spain. From T cells, B-cell-depleted T cells, or PBMCs came the material, which was cDNA or gDNA.

Original processing methods: Amplification with reference gene primers provided the estimates of nucleated cell counts. The data were produced by immunoSEQ multiplex PCR, yet TCRdb's version contains in-frame clones alone and is incomplete. V and J calls and clone size are as listed in that table; D and trimming were resolved from the DNA. The sample records hundreds of thousands of clones, around 90% being singletons. Trimming took off 1 base at V and 8 bases at J, with 20 bases between the two ends. This CDR3 has 16 residues. Germline CDR1 and CDR2: MGHRA and YSYEKL. The receptor's source is a woman aged 18-29 years who had recovered from COVID-19. Sequencing was carried out using peripheral blood. V gene TRBV4-1 combines with J gene TRBJ1-2, with D uncertain. The chain's CDR3 is CASSQGSGGGNLGYTF. CDR3 nucleotide sequence: TGCGCCAGCAGCCAAGGGTCCGGTGGCGGGAATTTAGGCTACACCTTC.